The 27 T cell receptor beta chains listed next were all sequenced from one sample in a study of blood T cell repertoires in COVID-19. Libraries were prepared by immunoSEQ multiplex PCR; TCRdb keeps only in-frame clonotypes and omits some of them. Altogether about 180,000 clones are present, under 85% being singletons, with the ten largest covering around 7%. Material: peripheral blood. All receptors derive from a human donor in a cohort sampled during active COVID-19.

This chain uses TRBV9 with TRBJ2-3; 8 positions agree with TRBD2. The CDR3 has 16 residues. Germline V gene data show CDR1 as SGDLS and CDR2 as YYNGEE. J lost 4 bases, V lost 0 bases, and 7 bases had no gene match. This CDR3 is CASSVGGGGSSDTQYF. The CDR3 region has the DNA TGTGCCAGCAGCGTAGGAGGCGGGGGGAGTTCAGATACGCAGTATTTT.

This chain connects TRBV19 to TRBJ1-2; D not certain. The V and J ends lost 5 bases and 0 bases respectively, with 10 bases between them. The length of the CDR3 is 14 residues. The germline V gene has CDR1 LNHDA and CDR2 SQIVND (reference sequence). This CDR3 reads CASSFAEANYGYTF. The CDR3 DNA reads TGTGCCAGTAGTTTCGCGGAAGCTAACTATGGCTACACCTTC.

This rearrangement joins TRBV13 to TRBJ2-7, with TRBD2 matching over 8 bases. The junction had 0 bases not matched to a gene; V was cut back by 5 bases and J by 3 bases. CDR1 and CDR2 from the germline V gene are PRHDT and FYEKMQ (reference sequence). This CDR3 comprises 12 residues. CDR3 protein: CASSLAGYEQYF. The CDR3 DNA is TGTGCCAGCAGCCTAGCGGGCTACGAGCAGTACTTC.

The chain couples TRBV4-1 to TRBJ1-2; D is undetermined. The CDR3 has 14 residues. V dropped 0 bases and J dropped 6 bases, with 11 bases sitting between them. The germline V gene has CDR1 MGHRA and CDR2 YSYEKL. CDR3 coding DNA: TGCGCCAGCAGCCAAGATGAGGGCCTCGATGGCTACACCTTC. Its translation: CASSQDEGLDGYTF.

The chain is built from TRBV27 and TRBJ1-1; TRBD1 matches 7 bases. The trim removed 2 bases at V and 11 bases at J, leaving 8 bases unmatched. Germline V lookup: CDR1 MNHEY, CDR2 SMNVEV (reference sequence). CDR3 size: 13 residues. CDR3 residues: CASSLTGASGAFF. The CDR3 bases are TGTGCCAGCAGTTTAACAGGGGCGTCCGGGGCTTTCTTT.

The rearrangement uses TRBV11-2 and TRBJ1-1, with 7 bases fitting TRBD1. The germline CDR1 and CDR2 sequences are SGHAT and FQNNGV. V shed 5 bases and J 4 bases; nucleotides not matched to a gene: 16. The CDR3 has 17 amino acids. The CDR3 reads CASSQYPGQPLGTEAFF. CDR3 DNA: TGTGCCAGCAGCCAATACCCGGGACAGCCGCTAGGCACTGAAGCTTTCTTT.

The chain is built from TRBV16 and TRBJ2-2; D is possibly TRBD2 (6 bases). V gave up 0 bases and J gave up 6 bases, with 11 bases separating them. Germline-derived CDR1 and CDR2 are KGHSY and FQNENV. CDR3 length: 15 amino acids. The DNA of the CDR3 is TGTGCCAGCAGCCAATCGTGGGGGGTCGCCGGGGAGCTGTTTTTT. It yields the protein CASSQSWGVAGELFF.

The genes are TRBV9 and TRBJ2-3; a weak D match, TRBD1 (6 bases). The germline gives CDR1 SGDLS, CDR2 YYNGEE. This CDR3 comprises 15 residues. Between the trimmed V and J ends, which lost 3 bases and 2 bases, there was a span of 13 bases. CDR3: CASSGSGADTDTQYF. DNA for the CDR3: TGTGCCAGCAGCGGCTCAGGGGCGGACACAGATACGCAGTATTTT. The whole variable domain, remainder taken from reference TRBV9 and TRBJ2-3, is DSGVTQTPKHLITATGQRVTLRCSPRSGDLSVYWYQQSLDQGLQFLIQYYNGEERAKGNILERFSAQQFPDLHSELNLSSLELGDSALYFCASSGSGADTDTQYFGPGTRLTVL.

This clone was recorded a few times. The genes are TRBV19 and TRBJ1-4; the match to TRBD1 covers 8 bases. V lost 6 bases to trimming and J lost 6 bases; unmatched junction nucleotides: 6. The CDR3 length is 14 residues. Germline CDR1 and CDR2: LNHDA and SQIVND (reference sequence). The CDR3 bases are TGTGCCAGTAGGGGGGACAGGTGGGATGAAAAACTGTTTTTT. Amino acids: CASRGDRWDEKLFF.

This clone was observed a single time. The chain combines TRBV5-4 with TRBJ2-7; TRBD1 matches 10 bases. Germline V gene lookup returns CDR1 SGHNT and CDR2 YYREEE (reference sequence). The CDR3 is 15 amino acids. V shed 4 bases, J shed 7 bases, and the junction held 11 bases outside the gene matches. As DNA, the CDR3 is TGTGCCAGCAGCAGAACCGGGACAGGGGTGTATGAGCAGTACTTC. Translating it yields CASSRTGTGVYEQYF.

The genes are TRBV6-1 and TRBJ1-5; D call uncertain. Per the germline V gene, CDR1 is MNHNS and CDR2 is SASEGT. This CDR3 is built from 15 residues. V was pared by 2 bases and J by 2 bases, with 10 bases between. In DNA form, the CDR3 reads TGTGCCAGCAGTGAATTCCGGAGCGGCAATCAGCCCCAGCATTTT. Protein: CASSEFRSGNQPQHF.

This clone was recorded a few times. This chain joins TRBV27 and TRBJ2-7; TRBD2 agrees at 12 bases. Germline CDR1 and CDR2: MNHEY and SMNVEV (reference sequence). The CDR3 runs to 15 residues. Trimming at V came to 6 bases and at J to 0 bases, leaving 3 bases not matched to a gene. The CDR3 region has the DNA TGTGCCAGCAGCCGGACTAGCGGGAACTCCTACGAGCAGTACTTC. The encoded protein is CASSRTSGNSYEQYF.

V and J are TRBV4-1 and TRBJ1-5; 10 positions agree with TRBD1. The CDR3 length is 14 residues. CDR1 and CDR2 (germline): MGHRA, YSYEKL. Trimming took 3 bases from V and 12 from J; bases not matched to a gene: 8. CDR3 bases: TGCGCCAGCAGCCATACTAATGACAGGGGGCTCCAGCATTTT. Encoded protein: CASSHTNDRGLQHF.

This chain connects TRBV6-6 to TRBJ2-7; D is unresolved. Trimming took off 2 bases at V and 1 base at J, with 6 bases between the two ends. The CDR3 contains 13 residues. Germline CDR1 and CDR2: MNHNY and SVGAGI (reference sequence). The CDR3 loop is CASSYQASYEQYF. CDR3 nucleotides: TGTGCCAGCAGTTACCAGGCATCCTACGAGCAGTACTTC.

The V and J genes are TRBV7-9 and TRBJ2-7, with D possibly matching TRBD1 (5 bases). CDR1 and CDR2 (germline): SEHNR, FQNEAQ (reference sequence). Deletions cut 5 bases from V and 3 bases from J, with 20 bases between. This CDR3 region has 16 residues. This chain's CDR3 is CASSPRQRTTDYEQYF. The CDR3 nucleotides read TGTGCCAGCAGCCCCCGACAGAGAACGACCGACTACGAGCAGTACTTC.

This clone was seen only a few times. J is TRBJ1-1 and V is TRBV7-9, with unresolved D. The CDR3 loop spans 14 amino acids. Germline loops: CDR1 SEHNR, CDR2 FQNEAQ (reference sequence). Trimming stripped 0 bases from V and 4 bases from J, with 9 bases between. The CDR3 loop is CASSLALETTEAFF. CDR3 bases: TGTGCCAGCAGCTTAGCCTTAGAAACCACTGAAGCTTTCTTT. The full variable domain, rest sourced from reference TRBV7-9 and TRBJ1-1, is DTGVSQNPRHKITKRGQNVTFRCDPISEHNRLYWYRQTLGQGPEFLTYFQNEAQLEKSRLLSDRFSAERPKGSFSTLEIQRTEQGDSAMYLCASSLALETTEAFFGQGTRLTVV.

The V call is TRBV2, the J call TRBJ2-2; the D is unclear. From germline, CDR1 is SNHLY and CDR2 FYNNEI. CDR3 size: 17 residues. V was trimmed by 0 bases and J by 3 bases, leaving 14 bases between them. The CDR3 nucleotides read TGTGCCAGCAGTGAAGCGGCATCCCTTCGGGACACCGGGGAGCTGTTTTTT. Translation: CASSEAASLRDTGELFF.

The chain recombines TRBV7-8 with TRBJ2-1; maybe TRBD2 (6 bases). CDR3 length: 19 amino acids. Per the germline V gene, CDR1 is SGHVS and CDR2 is FQNEAQ. With 3 bases removed from V and 0 bases from J, the gap between germline ends came to 21 bases. DNA for the CDR3: TGTGCCAGCAGCTTGGGGGGTGGGTTTCTAGGCCGCTCCTACAATGAGCAGTTCTTC. Residues: CASSLGGGFLGRSYNEQFF.

This clone is a singleton in its sample. The chain combines TRBV28 with TRBJ2-7, with TRBD2 matching 10 bases. This CDR3 has 15 amino acids. Germline CDR1 MDHEN, CDR2 SYDVKM. After removal of 7 bases from V and 7 bases from J, the junction contained 13 bases not matched to a gene. CDR3 loop: CASMLHSGGAWEQYF. The CDR3 nucleotides read TGTGCCAGCATGCTACACAGCGGGGGGGCCTGGGAGCAGTACTTC.

The chain combines TRBV7-8 with TRBJ2-7; 7 nucleotides match TRBD1. Germline assignment: CDR1 SGHVS and CDR2 FQNEAQ. V trimming: 1 base; J trimming: 0 bases; junction bases outside the gene matches: 6. CDR3 length: 16 residues. The CDR3 sequence: CASSLGDRESSYEQYF. CDR3 sequence (DNA): TGTGCCAGCAGCTTAGGAGACAGGGAGAGCTCCTACGAGCAGTACTTC.

The V and J genes are TRBV30 and TRBJ2-2; 9 positions match TRBD1. Germline CDR1 reads GTSNPN; CDR2 reads SVGIG (reference sequence). CDR3 size: 18 residues. The trim removed 4 bases at V and 7 bases at J, leaving 19 bases unmatched. The CDR3 sequence is CAWTFYRGQVRKLGELFF. Here the CDR3 DNA reads TGTGCCTGGACCTTCTACAGGGGGCAAGTTCGTAAACTCGGGGAGCTGTTTTTT.

Comment on this clone: Other DNA sequences in this sample translate to the same CDR3. The genes are TRBV6-5 and TRBJ1-2, with 10 bases identical to TRBD1. The CDR3 is 13 residues long. The germline gives CDR1 MNHEY, CDR2 SVGAGI. Unmatched junction bases numbered 2, after V lost 5 bases and J lost 5 bases. CDR3 protein: CASSRDRGYGYTF. Written as DNA, the CDR3 is TGTGCCAGCAGTCGGGACAGGGGATATGGCTACACCTTC.

V gene TRBV12-3 or TRBV12-4 combines with J gene TRBJ1-1, with D unresolved. CDR3 length: 13 amino acids. The germline V and J ends were trimmed by 4 bases and 5 bases, with 11 bases remaining between them. CDR3 nucleotide sequence: TGTGCCAGCAGTTACTATGTCCGTACTGAAGCTTTCTTT. Its protein product is CASSYYVRTEAFF.

The J gene is TRBJ2-5, the V gene TRBV9; TRBD1 agrees at 10 bases. Germline trimming cut 4 bases from V and 4 bases from J; bases unmatched to any gene: 13. This CDR3 is built from 17 residues. Germline CDR1 reads SGDLS; CDR2 reads YYNGEE. The DNA of the CDR3 is TGTGCCAGCAGCCTATCCCCTCGGGACAGGGGTTCAGAGACCCAGTACTTC. This translates into CASSLSPRDRGSETQYF.

This chain's CDR3 is CASSLPRQARHLNYGYTF. Written as DNA, the CDR3 is TGTGCCAGCAGCTTACCGAGACAGGCCCGACACCTGAACTATGGCTACACCTTC. The rearrangement joins TRBV11-3 to TRBJ1-2; perhaps TRBD1 as D (6 bases). The CDR3 length is 18 residues. Looked up from germline, CDR1 is SGHNT and CDR2 is YENEEA. With 2 bases removed from V and 2 bases from J, the gap between germline ends came to 21 bases.

The J gene is TRBJ2-1, the V gene TRBV5-1, with unresolved D. Deletions cut 0 bases from V and 6 bases from J, with 7 bases between. The V gene's germline CDR1 is SGHRS and CDR2 YFSETQ. The CDR3 consists of 13 residues. CDR3 nucleotides: TGCGCCAGCAGCTTGGCCCACGGCAATGAGCAGTTCTTC. Encoded protein: CASSLAHGNEQFF.

The rearrangement links TRBV14 to TRBJ2-5, with 9 bases fitting TRBD1. The ends lost 5 bases at V and 7 bases at J; junction bases unmatched: 11. This CDR3 comprises 15 residues. In germline, CDR1 is SGHDN, CDR2 FVKESK. The CDR3, as DNA: TGTGCCAGCAGCACCCACTCGGGACAGGGTCGGACCCAGTACTTC. Translated, it gives CASSTHSGQGRTQYF.